The 14 T cell receptor beta chains below all came from one sample that was sequenced in a study of radiotherapy plus CTLA-4 blockade in lung cancer (dated by TCRdb to the late 2010s). Receptors were amplified or captured by the immunoSEQ multiplex PCR assay. As stored in TCRdb, this immuneACCESS dataset retains in-frame rearrangements with V and J assigned. A fraction of the clones does not appear; measured against another copy, unresolved V genes explain less than half of the discrepancy, and the remainder lacks a known reason. The sample table shows tens of thousands of clones, and 79% are seen once. The top ten constitute roughly 10% of the sample. Sequencing was performed on peripheral blood, taken from a patient treated with radiotherapy plus ipilimumab. The receptors shown here come from a human donor with non-small cell lung cancer who had a complete response to radiotherapy plus ipilimumab.

The rearrangement links TRBV27 to TRBJ1-5; D uncertain. V was pared by 7 bases and J by 2 bases, with 15 bases between. Germline V CDR1 and CDR2: MNHEY, SMNVEV (reference sequence). This CDR3 is built from 15 residues. The CDR3 DNA is TGTGCCAGCACCACCACGGGGAATGGCAATCAGCCCCAGCATTTT. Its translation is CASTTTGNGNQPQHF.

V gene TRBV19 combines with J gene TRBJ1-5, with 7 bases aligning to TRBD1. CDR3 length: 13 residues. The junction had 6 bases not matched to a gene; V was cut back by 8 bases and J by 5 bases. CDR1 is LNHDA, CDR2 SQIVND, per germline (reference sequence). The CDR3 spells CASSGTVDQPQHF. The DNA for the CDR3 is TGTGCCAGTTCCGGGACAGTCGATCAGCCCCAGCATTTT.

The chain links TRBV15 to TRBJ1-5; D not resolved. V lost 3 bases and J lost 4, with 10 bases in between. Germline CDR1 reads LNHNV; CDR2 reads YYDKDF (reference sequence). The CDR3 contains 14 residues. The DNA of the CDR3 is TGTGCCACCAGCAGTCAAGGCCGTAATCAGCCCCAGCATTTT. Translated: CATSSQGRNQPQHF.

This CDR3 is CASSQDESGTGGNEQYF. The CDR3 DNA sequence: TGCGCCAGCAGCCAAGATGAGTCGGGGACAGGGGGCAACGAGCAGTACTTC. The chain couples TRBV4-3 to TRBJ2-7; 12 bases agree with TRBD1. CDR1 is LGHNA, CDR2 YSLEER, per germline. The CDR3 length is 17 residues. J was trimmed by 5 bases and V by 0 bases; bases with no gene match: 8.

In DNA, the CDR3 is TGCGCCAGCAGCCAGACAGGGCAAACCGAGCAGTACGTC. It specifies CASSQTGQTEQYV. This chain uses TRBV5-1 with TRBJ2-7, with 7 bases identical to TRBD1. Germline assignment: CDR1 SGHRS and CDR2 YFSETQ. The CDR3 consists of 13 residues. V shed 4 bases, J shed 6 bases, and the junction held 7 bases outside the gene matches.

This chain links TRBV11-2 with TRBJ1-2, with D tentatively TRBD1 (5 bases). Germline CDR1 is SGHAT and CDR2 is FQNNGV. The CDR3 is 15 residues long. Trimming shortened V by 0 bases and J by 4 bases, and 12 bases separated the two germline ends. The CDR3 loop reads CASSLEGRSGYGYTF. In DNA form, the CDR3 reads TGTGCCAGCAGCTTAGAGGGGCGCTCGGGCTATGGCTACACCTTC.

The chain joins TRBV29-1 to TRBJ2-5; D possibly corresponds to TRBD1 (5 bases). The CDR3 length is 10 residues. Germline assignment: CDR1 SQVTM and CDR2 ANQGSEA. CDR3 DNA sequence: TGCAGTGGGGCAGAGGAGACCCAGTACTTC. This translates into CSGAEETQYF.

The chain combines TRBV27 with TRBJ2-6, with D unresolved. Trimming left V 2 bases short and J 4 bases short, with 9 bases between. Per germline, CDR1 MNHEY and CDR2 SMNVEV (reference sequence). The CDR3 runs 15 residues. The CDR3 nucleotides read TGTGCCAGCAGTTTACTAGGAACAGGGGCCAACGTCCTGACTTTC. Translation: CASSLLGTGANVLTF.

This clone has a single count. The chain has TRBV10-3 and TRBJ2-5; TRBD1 is a possible D gene (6 bases). The germline CDR1 and CDR2 sequences are ENHRY and SYGVKD. This CDR3 region has 14 residues. Deletions cut 3 bases from V and 4 bases from J, with 12 bases between. For the CDR3, the DNA is TGTGCCATCAGTGAAAGAGGGGGTCCAGAGACCCAGTACTTC. Amino acids: CAISERGGPETQYF.

This clone was counted once. The chain has TRBV4-1 and TRBJ1-4; D gene unclear. Germline-derived CDR1 and CDR2 are MGHRA and YSYEKL. The CDR3 is made up of 13 amino acids. V was trimmed by 1 base and J by 3 bases, leaving 3 bases between them. The CDR3 protein is CASSQAANEKLFF. CDR3 sequence (DNA): TGCGCCAGCAGCCAAGCGGCTAATGAAAAACTGTTTTTT.

This chain uses TRBV29-1 with TRBJ1-1, with 9 positions matching TRBD1. V trimming: 6 bases; J trimming: 2 bases; junction bases outside the gene matches: 7. Germline values: CDR1 SQVTM, CDR2 ANQGSEA. The CDR3 has 14 residues. Written as DNA, the CDR3 is TGCAGCGTGGAGGGGACAGGGCCCAACACTGAAGCTTTCTTT. It is translated as CSVEGTGPNTEAFF. Using reference TRBV29-1 and TRBJ1-1 for the parts outside the CDR3, the full variable domain is SAVISQKPSRDICQRGTSLTIQCQVDSQVTMMFWYRQQPGQSLTLIATANQGSEATYESGFVIDKFPISRPNLTFSTLTVSNMSPEDSSIYLCSVEGTGPNTEAFFGQGTRLTVV.

V gene TRBV5-1 combines with J gene TRBJ2-2; 9 bases fit TRBD1. The CDR3 loop spans 15 amino acids. J was trimmed by 1 base and V by 5 bases; bases with no gene match: 3. The germline V gene encodes CDR1 SGHRS and CDR2 YFSETQ. Here the CDR3 DNA reads TGCGCCAGCAGACAGGGGGCGCAGAACACCGGGGAGCTGTTTTTT. Protein: CASRQGAQNTGELFF.

This chain joins TRBV19 and TRBJ2-5, with TRBD2 matching over 7 bases. Germline CDR1 is LNHDA and CDR2 is SQIVND (reference sequence). V lost 4 bases to trimming and J lost 4 bases; unmatched junction nucleotides: 9. CDR3 size: 15 residues. The chain's CDR3 is CASSTGGGVRETQYF. The CDR3 nucleotides are TGTGCCAGTAGTACGGGGGGAGGGGTGCGAGAGACCCAGTACTTC.

The V call is TRBV30, the J call TRBJ1-4; D ambiguous. Germline CDR1 GTSNPN, CDR2 SVGIG (reference sequence). V was cut by 1 base and J by 8 bases, with 11 bases left in between. This CDR3 has 13 residues. CDR3: CAWSGAGFEKLFF. The DNA of the CDR3 is TGTGCCTGGAGTGGGGCAGGATTCGAAAAACTGTTTTTT.